This T cell receptor beta chain was found in a study of Graves' ophthalmopathy and Graves' hyperthyroidism (dated by TCRdb to 2016 to 2019). As for the study more broadly: Hyperthyroidism was considered stable if no progression to ophthalmopathy occurred within 18 months of follow-up. To tell Graves' ophthalmopathy apart from Graves' hyperthyroidism, and to predict which patients would progress to ophthalmopathy, the study relied on TCR beta repertoire signatures. In total, over 130 blood samples were TCR-sequenced: 40 to 45 ophthalmopathy, about 75 hyperthyroidism and roughly 17 hyperthyroidism-to-ophthalmopathy patients. To explore V-J signatures distinguishing ophthalmopathy from hyperthyroidism, a discovery set of more than 95 patients (about 43 ophthalmopathy, over 55 stable hyperthyroidism) was enrolled. An independent validation cohort was composed of fewer than 20 hyperthyroidism patients and approximately 15 patients who later progressed from hyperthyroidism to ophthalmopathy. In several hyperthyroidism patients, the T-cell repertoire of thyroid tissue was compared with the T-cell repertoire of blood. Once sampling was done, hyperthyroidism patients were given methimazole at a starting dose of 30 mg daily, while ophthalmopathy patients were given high-dose intravenous methylprednisolone. Broader findings and caveats from the paper: Sample size was not predetermined statistically, and investigators were not blinded to group allocation. In validation, the model predicted ophthalmopathy progression with roughly 68% sensitivity and 72.22% specificity; some 13 predicted patients were CT-confirmed with GO in a median of approximately 6.2 months. Most expanded thyroid clonotypes with a frequency above 0.001 also appeared in blood, which suggests that blood repertoires may reflect the immune response in the thyroid. In cross-validation, the 13-signature model distinguished ophthalmopathy from stable hyperthyroidism with 87.88% sensitivity and 81% to 82% specificity, while in the test set the corresponding values were around 79% and 71%.

For repertoire sequencing, the TCR beta CDR3 regions were amplified from RNA transcripts. HTBI primers and the Qiagen OneStep RT-PCR kit were used in a first-round RT-PCR, which was followed by a second-round multiplex PCR, size selection and purification. The libraries underwent paired-end sequencing with 100 bp reads on an Illumina HiSeq2000. The study's own analysis went as follows. SOAPnuke was used to process the reads, throwing out any read that had adapters, had uncalled bases, had a mean Phred below 15, or lacked an exact constant-primer or identifier match. High-quality paired reads were merged with COPE v1.2.5. Each unique nucleotide sequence was treated as a clonotype, and MiTCR v1.1 was used to align the clonotypes to the IMGT TRB V, D and J references. The analysis was limited to V-J combinations with a frequency above 0.0001, which together covered around 99% of the repertoires. A TCR clonal expansion and chaos score per V-J combination was defined as the ratio of F50 clonal expansion to chaos observed in the TCRdist matrix. Welch's t-statistics and random forest were used to reduce features to about 14 V-J combinations, which were fed into a naive Bayes classifier. The similarity between thyroid and blood repertoires was quantified using the Morisita-Horn index. The public reads were run again by TCRdb, first through fastp at Q25 and then through MiXCR, and only productive beta chains were kept. Each entry is one CDR3 protein sequence, shown with its most common DNA and genes. These V and J calls are TCRdb output, not the study's own analysis. The sample table records around 1,000,000 distinct CDR3 sequences; 35% to 40% of these occur just once. The top ten clones comprise around 10% of the sample.

V ends up 1 base short and J 3 bases short, with an unmatched junction base count of 3. From cysteine to phenylalanine, the CDR3 is 15 amino acids long. CDR3 DNA only is kept here, 45 bases in frame from base 1. As encoded in the germline V gene (reference sequence), CDR1 is LGHDT while CDR2 is YNNKEL. Worth noting for this clonotype: Its antigen has not been determined. Base qualities are missing; no much larger clone stands one base away.

The hyperthyroidism patients were 18 to 65 years old and newly diagnosed, with a disease duration of less than 2 months. Patients with other autoimmune diseases, uncontrolled infections, pregnancy or lactation were excluded. Diagnosis was based on clinical symptoms, serum thyroxine, TRAb, thyroid ultrasound and orbital computed tomography. Total RNA was extracted using Trizol reagent, and RNA quality was checked on an Agilent 2100 Bioanalyzer. The receptor's source is an adult man with Graves' hyperthyroidism. The source material was peripheral blood or thyroid tissue (not recorded which). The V gene is TRBV3-1 and the J gene is TRBJ1-5; the central 7 bases match TRBD1. The CDR3 in this case is CASSQGTGPNQPQHF. The DNA sequence reads TGTGCCAGCAGCCAAGGGACAGGTCCCAATCAGCCCCAGCATTTT.